The source of this T cell receptor (beta chain) is a study of cytomegalovirus exposure and HLA in healthy donors. PCR primers comprised 60 Vbeta and 13 Jbeta primers. Method: immunoSEQ multiplex PCR; TCRdb's copy keeps in-frame clones and lacks some. The table shows roughly 63,000 clones, with about 65% occurring only once. Study-level points and caveats: Among the most significant clusters, several appeared linked to common viral pathogens in a later analysis. About 87% or about 30% of the time was how often most TCR beta V segments were productive, according to an earlier analysis.

The CDR3 extends over 15 amino acids. Germline V gene sequence: CDR1 SGHNT, CDR2 YYREEE (reference sequence). V dropped 3 bases and J dropped 2; count of bases not matched to a gene: 5. Of note for this clone: Its target is not known.

The TCR comes from a man in his fifties in good health and CMV-seropositive. The chain joins TRBV5-4 to TRBJ1-2; 9 bases agree with TRBD1. Sequenced input: PBMCs. The CDR3 coding sequence is TGTGCCAGCAGCTGGGGACAGGGCTCCAACTATGGCTACACCTTC. It translates to CASSWGQGSNYGYTF.